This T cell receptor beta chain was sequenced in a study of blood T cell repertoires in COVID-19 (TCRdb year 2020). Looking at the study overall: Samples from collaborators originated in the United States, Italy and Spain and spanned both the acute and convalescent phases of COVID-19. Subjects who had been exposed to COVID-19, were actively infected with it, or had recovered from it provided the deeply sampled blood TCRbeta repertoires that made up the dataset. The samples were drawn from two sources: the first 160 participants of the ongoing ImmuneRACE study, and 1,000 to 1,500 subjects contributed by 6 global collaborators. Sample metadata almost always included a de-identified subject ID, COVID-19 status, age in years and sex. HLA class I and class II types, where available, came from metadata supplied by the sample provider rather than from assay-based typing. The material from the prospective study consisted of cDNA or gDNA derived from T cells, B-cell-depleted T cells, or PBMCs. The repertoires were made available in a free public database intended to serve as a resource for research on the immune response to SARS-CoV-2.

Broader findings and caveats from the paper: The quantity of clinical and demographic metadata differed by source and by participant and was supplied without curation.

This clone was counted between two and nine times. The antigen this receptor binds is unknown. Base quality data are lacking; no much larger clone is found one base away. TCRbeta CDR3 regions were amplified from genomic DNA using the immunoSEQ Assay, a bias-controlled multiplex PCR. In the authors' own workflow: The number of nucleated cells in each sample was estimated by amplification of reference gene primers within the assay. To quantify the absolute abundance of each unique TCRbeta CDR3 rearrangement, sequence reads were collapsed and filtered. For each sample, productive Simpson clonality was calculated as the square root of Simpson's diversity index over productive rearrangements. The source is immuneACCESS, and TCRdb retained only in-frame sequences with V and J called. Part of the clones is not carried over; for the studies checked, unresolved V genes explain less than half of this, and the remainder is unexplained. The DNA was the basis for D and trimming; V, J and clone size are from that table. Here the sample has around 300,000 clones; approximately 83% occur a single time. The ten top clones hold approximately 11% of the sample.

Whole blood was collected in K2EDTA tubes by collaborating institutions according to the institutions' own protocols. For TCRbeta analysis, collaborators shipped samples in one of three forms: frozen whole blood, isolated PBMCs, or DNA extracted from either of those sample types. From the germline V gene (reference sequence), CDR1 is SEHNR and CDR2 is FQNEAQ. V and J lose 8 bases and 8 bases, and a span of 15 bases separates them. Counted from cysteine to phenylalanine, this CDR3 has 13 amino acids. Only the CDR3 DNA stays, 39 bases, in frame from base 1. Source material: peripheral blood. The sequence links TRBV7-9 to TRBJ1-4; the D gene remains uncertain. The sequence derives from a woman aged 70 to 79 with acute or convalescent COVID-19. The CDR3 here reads CASGEGLREKLFF. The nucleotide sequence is TGTGCCAGCGGTGAGGGTCTGAGGGAAAAACTGTTTTTT.